These T cell receptor beta chains were read from a single sample in a study of blood T cell repertoires in COVID-19. Produced via immunoSEQ multiplex PCR; TCRdb's table is partial and in-frame only. The table includes around 40,000 clones, approximately 88% detected once. Sequenced: peripheral blood. Source of these receptors: a man aged 50 to 59 with active COVID-19. The CDR3 runs from the conserved cysteine through the conserved F or W.

TRBV6-5,CASSHGWETQYF
TRBV6-2/TRBV6-3,CASSNGGGQPQHF
TRBV6-2/TRBV6-3,CASSLAGGLSYEQYF
TRBV18,CASSPPSRGRYEQYF
TRBV7-3,CASSSTGAIGELFF
TRBV9,CASSVLNYGYTF
TRBV6-2/TRBV6-3,CASSRGRSGANVLTF
TRBV29-1,CSAAGSSFREQYF
TRBV4-3,CASSQDMVQNQPQHF
TRBV4-3,CASSQDPVSGLVF
TRBV30,CAWRTGGPSGNTIYF
TRBV18,CASSPQAGTSYTGELFF
TRBV28,CASSFSLRALEGATNEKLFF
TRBV6-5,CASSPFSYNEQFF
TRBV7-3,CASSQGAGEQYF
TRBV9,CASSEGTSTTYNEQFF
TRBV5-5,CASSWTGGPREQYF
TRBV27,CASSSLGRGTGEPYEQYF
TRBV10-1,CASSEGRGIAAYEQYF
TRBV5-5,CASSTDRDYEQYF
TRBV6-2/TRBV6-3,CASSYSARLGRRTYEQYF
TRBV2,CASTNLGEAGDGYTF
TRBV5-1,CASSPNSGYDTDTQYF
TRBV9,CASSRTGSNQPQHF
TRBV28,CASTFSGGAGETQYF
TRBV18,CASSKGLPYNEQFF